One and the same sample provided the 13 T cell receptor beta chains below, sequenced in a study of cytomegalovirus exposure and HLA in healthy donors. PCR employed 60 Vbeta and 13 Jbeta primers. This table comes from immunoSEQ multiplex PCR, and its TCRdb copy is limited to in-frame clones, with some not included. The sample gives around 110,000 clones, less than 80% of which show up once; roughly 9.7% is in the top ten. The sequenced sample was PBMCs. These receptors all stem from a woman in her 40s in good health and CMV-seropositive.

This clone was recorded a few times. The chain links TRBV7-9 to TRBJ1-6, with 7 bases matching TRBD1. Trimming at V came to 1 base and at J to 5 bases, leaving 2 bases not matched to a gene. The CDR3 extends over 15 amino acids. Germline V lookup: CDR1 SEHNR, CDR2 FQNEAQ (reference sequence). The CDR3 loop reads CASSLEGANNSPLHF. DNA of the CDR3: TGTGCCAGCAGCTTAGAGGGGGCGAATAATTCACCCCTCCACTTT.

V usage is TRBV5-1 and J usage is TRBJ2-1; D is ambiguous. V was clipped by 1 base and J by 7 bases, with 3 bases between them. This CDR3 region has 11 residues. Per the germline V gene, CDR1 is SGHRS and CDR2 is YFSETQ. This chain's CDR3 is CASSLQNEQFF. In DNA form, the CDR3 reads TGCGCCAGCAGCTTGCAAAATGAGCAGTTCTTC.

The CDR3 DNA follows: TGTGCCAGCAGGCCGTTTCCTATTGAAGCTTTCTTT. This codes for CASRPFPIEAFF. V gene TRBV6-1 combines with J gene TRBJ1-1, with D unclear. The CDR3 length is 12 residues. The V end was cut by 6 bases, the J end by 7 bases, with 12 bases between. From germline, CDR1 is MNHNS and CDR2 SASEGT.

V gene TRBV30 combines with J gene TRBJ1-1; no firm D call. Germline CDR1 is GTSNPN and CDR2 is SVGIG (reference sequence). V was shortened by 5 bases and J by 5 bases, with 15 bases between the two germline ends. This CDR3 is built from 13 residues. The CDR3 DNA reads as TGTGCCTGGGCGCACGGAGTCCTAACTGAAGCTTTCTTT. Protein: CAWAHGVLTEAFF.

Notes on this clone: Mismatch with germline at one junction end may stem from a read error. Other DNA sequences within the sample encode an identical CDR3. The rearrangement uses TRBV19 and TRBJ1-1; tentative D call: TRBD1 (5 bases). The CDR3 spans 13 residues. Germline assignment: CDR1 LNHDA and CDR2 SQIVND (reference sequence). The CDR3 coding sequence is TGCGCCAGTATGACGGGGGGTGAGACTGAAGCTTTCTTT. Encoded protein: CASMTGGETEAFF.

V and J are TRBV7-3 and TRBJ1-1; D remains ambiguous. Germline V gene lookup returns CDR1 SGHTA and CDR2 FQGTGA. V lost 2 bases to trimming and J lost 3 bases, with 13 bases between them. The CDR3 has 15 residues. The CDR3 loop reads CASSLGGSGDTEAFF. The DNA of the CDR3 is TGTGCCAGCAGCTTAGGAGGGTCTGGAGACACTGAAGCTTTCTTT.

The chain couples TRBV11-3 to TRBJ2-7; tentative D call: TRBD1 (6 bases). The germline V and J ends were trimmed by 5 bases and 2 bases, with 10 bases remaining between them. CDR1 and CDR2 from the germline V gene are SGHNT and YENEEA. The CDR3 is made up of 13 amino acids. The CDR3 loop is CASSQQGTYEQYF. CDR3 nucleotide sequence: TGTGCCAGCAGCCAACAGGGAACCTACGAGCAGTACTTC.

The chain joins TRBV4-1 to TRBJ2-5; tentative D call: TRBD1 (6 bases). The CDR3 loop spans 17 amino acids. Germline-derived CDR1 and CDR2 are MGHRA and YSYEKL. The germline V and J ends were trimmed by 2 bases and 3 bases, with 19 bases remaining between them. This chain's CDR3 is CASSQRAIQGWEETQYF. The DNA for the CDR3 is TGCGCCAGCAGCCAAAGGGCCATACAGGGATGGGAAGAGACCCAGTACTTC.

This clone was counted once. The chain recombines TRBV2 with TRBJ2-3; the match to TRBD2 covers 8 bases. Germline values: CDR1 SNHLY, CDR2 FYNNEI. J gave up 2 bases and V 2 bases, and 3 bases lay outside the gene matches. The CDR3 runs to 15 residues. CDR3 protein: CASSETSGLTDTQYF. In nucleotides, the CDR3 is TGTGCCAGCAGTGAAACTAGCGGCCTCACAGATACGCAGTATTTT.

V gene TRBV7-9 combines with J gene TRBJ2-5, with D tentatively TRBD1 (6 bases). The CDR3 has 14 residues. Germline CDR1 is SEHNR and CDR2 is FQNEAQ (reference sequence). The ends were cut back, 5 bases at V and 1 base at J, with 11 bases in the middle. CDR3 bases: TGTGCCAGCAGCCCTTCGGACAGCCAAGAGACCCAGTACTTC. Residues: CASSPSDSQETQYF.

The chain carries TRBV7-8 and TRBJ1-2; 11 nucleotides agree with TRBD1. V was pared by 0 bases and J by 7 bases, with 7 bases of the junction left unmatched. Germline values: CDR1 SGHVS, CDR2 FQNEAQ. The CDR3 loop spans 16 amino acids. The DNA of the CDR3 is TGTGCCAGCAGCTTAGCGATAGGACAGGGGGCTTCTGGCTACACCTTC. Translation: CASSLAIGQGASGYTF.

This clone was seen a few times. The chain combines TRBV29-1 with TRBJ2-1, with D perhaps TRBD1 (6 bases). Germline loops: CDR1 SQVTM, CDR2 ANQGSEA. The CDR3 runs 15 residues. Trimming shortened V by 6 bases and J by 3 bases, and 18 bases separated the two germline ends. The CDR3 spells CSVAQGQGYYNEQFF. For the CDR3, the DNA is TGCAGCGTAGCCCAGGGGCAGGGTTACTACAATGAGCAGTTCTTC.

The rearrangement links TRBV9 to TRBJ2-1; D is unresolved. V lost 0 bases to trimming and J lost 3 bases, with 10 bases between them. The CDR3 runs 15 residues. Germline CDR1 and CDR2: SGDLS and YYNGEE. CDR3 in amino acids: CASSVGLTRYNEQFF. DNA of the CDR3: TGTGCCAGCAGCGTAGGGCTGACACGCTACAATGAGCAGTTCTTC. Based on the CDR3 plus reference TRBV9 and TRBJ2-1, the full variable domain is DSGVTQTPKHLITATGQRVTLRCSPRSGDLSVYWYQQSLDQGLQFLIQYYNGEERAKGNILERFSAQQFPDLHSELNLSSLELGDSALYFCASSVGLTRYNEQFFGPGTRLTVL.